This T cell receptor (beta chain) was sequenced during a study of blood T cell repertoires in COVID-19. Study information: From the United States, Italy and Spain came samples of acute and convalescent COVID-19. In each case, the material was cDNA or gDNA derived from T cells, B-cell-depleted T cells, or PBMCs.

Original handling: Using reference gene primer amplification, nucleated cell counts were estimated. Data came from immunoSEQ multiplex PCR; TCRdb stores just in-frame clones and leaves some out. V and J calls and clone size are as listed in that table; D and trimming were resolved from the DNA. The data hold about 62,000 clones, with approximately 80% observed a single time. This clone has a single count. The CDR3 covers 15 residues. The V gene's germline CDR1 is SGHRS and CDR2 YFSETQ. Germline trimming cut 0 bases from V and 6 bases from J; bases unmatched to any gene: 8. The chain links TRBV5-1 to TRBJ1-2; 7 nucleotides line up with TRBD1. The TCR sequence derives from a man in his 60s with acute or convalescent COVID-19. The specimen was peripheral blood. CDR3 loop: CASSLGFLQGNGYTF. In DNA form, the CDR3 reads TGCGCCAGCAGCTTGGGGTTTCTACAGGGGAATGGCTACACCTTC.